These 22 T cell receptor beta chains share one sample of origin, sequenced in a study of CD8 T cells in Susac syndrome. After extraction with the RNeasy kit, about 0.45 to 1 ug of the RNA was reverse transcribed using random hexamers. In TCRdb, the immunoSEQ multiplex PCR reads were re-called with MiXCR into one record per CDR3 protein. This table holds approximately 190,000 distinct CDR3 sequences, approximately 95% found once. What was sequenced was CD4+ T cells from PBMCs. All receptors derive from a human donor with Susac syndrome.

The CDR3 DNA reads as TGTGCCAGCACTATAACAGGACTAGCGGCAGAGACCCAGTACTTC. Translated, it gives CASTITGLAAETQYF. The rearrangement links TRBV6-2 or TRBV6-3 to TRBJ2-5; TRBD2 aligns across 10 bases. Germline V gene sequence: CDR1 MNHEY, CDR2 SVGEGT. The junction had 9 bases not matched to a gene; V was cut back by 7 bases and J by 4 bases. This CDR3 region has 15 residues.

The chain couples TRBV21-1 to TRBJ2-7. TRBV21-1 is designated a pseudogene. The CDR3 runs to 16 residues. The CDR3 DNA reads TGTGCCAGCAGCAAATCGAGACAGGGGCTCCACTACGAGCAGTACTTC. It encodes CASSKSRQGLHYEQYF.

CDR3 region: CASSLRLAGFQETQYF. The CDR3 bases are TGCGCCAGCAGCTTGCGGCTAGCGGGGTTCCAAGAGACCCAGTACTTC. This chain joins TRBV5-1 and TRBJ2-5; 9 bases fit TRBD2. The CDR3 runs to 16 residues. Trimming cost V 1 base and J 1 base; bases outside gene matches: 5. Germline V lookup: CDR1 SGHRS, CDR2 YFSETQ.

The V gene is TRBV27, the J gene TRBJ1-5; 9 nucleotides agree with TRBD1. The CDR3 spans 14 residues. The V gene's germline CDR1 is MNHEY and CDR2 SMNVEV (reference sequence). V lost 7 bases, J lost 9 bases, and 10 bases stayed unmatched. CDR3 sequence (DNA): TGTGCCAGCAACCCGGGACAGGGCATAGGGCCCCAGCATTTT. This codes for CASNPGQGIGPQHF.

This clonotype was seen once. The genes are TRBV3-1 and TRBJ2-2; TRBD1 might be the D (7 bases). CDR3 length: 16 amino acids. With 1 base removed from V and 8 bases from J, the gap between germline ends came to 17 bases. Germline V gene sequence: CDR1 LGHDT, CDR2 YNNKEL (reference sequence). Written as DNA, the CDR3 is TGTGCCAGCAGCCAAGCTCAGGGGGGCCTGCCGGGGGAGCTGTTTTTT. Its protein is CASSQAQGGLPGELFF.

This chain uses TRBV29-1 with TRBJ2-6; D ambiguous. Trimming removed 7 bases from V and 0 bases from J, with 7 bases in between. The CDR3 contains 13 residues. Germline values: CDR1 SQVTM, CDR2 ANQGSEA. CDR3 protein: CSAQISGANVLTF. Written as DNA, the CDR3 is TGCAGCGCGCAAATCTCTGGGGCCAACGTCCTGACTTTC.

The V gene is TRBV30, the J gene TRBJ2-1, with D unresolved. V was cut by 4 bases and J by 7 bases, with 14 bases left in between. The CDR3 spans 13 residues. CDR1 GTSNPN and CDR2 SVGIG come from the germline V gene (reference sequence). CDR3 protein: CAWTGVGLNEQFF. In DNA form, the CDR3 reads TGTGCCTGGACTGGGGTTGGGTTAAATGAGCAGTTCTTC.

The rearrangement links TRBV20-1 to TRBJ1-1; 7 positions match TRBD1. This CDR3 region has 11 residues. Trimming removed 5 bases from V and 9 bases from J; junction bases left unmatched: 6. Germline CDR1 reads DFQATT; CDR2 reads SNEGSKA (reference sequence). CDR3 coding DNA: TGCAGTGCTCATCAGGGGGAGCAAGCTTTCTTT. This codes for CSAHQGEQAFF.

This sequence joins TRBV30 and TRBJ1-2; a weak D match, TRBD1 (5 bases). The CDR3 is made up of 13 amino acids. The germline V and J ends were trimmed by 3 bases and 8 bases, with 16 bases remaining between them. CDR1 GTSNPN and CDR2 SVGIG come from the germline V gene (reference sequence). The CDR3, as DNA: TGTGCCTGGAGAATGACACGGGACCAGGGCTACACCTTC. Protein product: CAWRMTRDQGYTF.

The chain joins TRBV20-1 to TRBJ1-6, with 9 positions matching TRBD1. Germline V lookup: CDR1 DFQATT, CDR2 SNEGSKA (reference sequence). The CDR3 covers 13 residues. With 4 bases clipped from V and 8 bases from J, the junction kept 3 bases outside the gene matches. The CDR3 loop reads CSAMGQGDSPLHF. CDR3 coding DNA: TGCAGTGCTATGGGACAGGGAGATTCACCCCTCCACTTT.

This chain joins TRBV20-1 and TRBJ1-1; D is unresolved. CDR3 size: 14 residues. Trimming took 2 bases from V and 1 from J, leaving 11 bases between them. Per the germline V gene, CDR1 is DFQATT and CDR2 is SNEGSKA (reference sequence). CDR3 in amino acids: CSARWATGNTEAFF. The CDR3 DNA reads TGCAGTGCTAGATGGGCCACGGGGAACACTGAAGCTTTCTTT.

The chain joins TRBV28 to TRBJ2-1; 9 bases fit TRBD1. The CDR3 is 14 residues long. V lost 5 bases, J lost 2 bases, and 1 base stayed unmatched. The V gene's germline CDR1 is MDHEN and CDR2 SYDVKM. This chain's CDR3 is CASSTGGPYNEQFF. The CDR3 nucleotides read TGTGCCAGCAGTACAGGGGGCCCCTACAATGAGCAGTTCTTC.

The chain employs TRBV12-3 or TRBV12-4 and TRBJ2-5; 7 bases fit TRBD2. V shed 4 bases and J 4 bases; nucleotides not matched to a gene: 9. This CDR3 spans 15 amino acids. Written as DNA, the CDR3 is TGTGCCAGCAGTTCAGCCGGGGGGATCGGAGAGACCCAGTACTTC. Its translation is CASSSAGGIGETQYF.

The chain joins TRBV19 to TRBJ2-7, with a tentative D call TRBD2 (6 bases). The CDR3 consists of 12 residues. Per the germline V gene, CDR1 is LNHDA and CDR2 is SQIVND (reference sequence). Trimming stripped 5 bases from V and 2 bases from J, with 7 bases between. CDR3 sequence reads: CASSAGPYEQYF. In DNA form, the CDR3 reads TGTGCCAGTAGTGCGGGACCCTACGAGCAGTACTTC.

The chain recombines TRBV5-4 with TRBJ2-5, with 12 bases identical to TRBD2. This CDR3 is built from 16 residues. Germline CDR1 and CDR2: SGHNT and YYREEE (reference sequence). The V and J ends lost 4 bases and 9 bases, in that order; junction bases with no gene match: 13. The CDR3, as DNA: TGTGCCAGCAGCCCCGGGACTAGCGGGCTCTTTTCGGCCCAGTACTTC. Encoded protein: CASSPGTSGLFSAQYF.

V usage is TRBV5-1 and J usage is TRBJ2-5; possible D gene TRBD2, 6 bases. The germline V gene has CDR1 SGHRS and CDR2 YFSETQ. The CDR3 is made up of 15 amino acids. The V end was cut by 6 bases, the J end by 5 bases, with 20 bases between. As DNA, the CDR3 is TGCGCCAGCACATCGGGCCGGGGCCGGGGGGAGACCCAGTACTTC. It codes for CASTSGRGRGETQYF.

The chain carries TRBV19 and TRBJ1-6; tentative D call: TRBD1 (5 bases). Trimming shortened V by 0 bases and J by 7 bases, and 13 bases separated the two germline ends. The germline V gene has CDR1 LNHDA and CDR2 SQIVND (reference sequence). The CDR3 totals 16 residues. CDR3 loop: CASSIDRPGGNSPLHF. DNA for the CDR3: TGTGCCAGTAGTATAGATCGGCCTGGGGGGAATTCACCCCTCCACTTT.

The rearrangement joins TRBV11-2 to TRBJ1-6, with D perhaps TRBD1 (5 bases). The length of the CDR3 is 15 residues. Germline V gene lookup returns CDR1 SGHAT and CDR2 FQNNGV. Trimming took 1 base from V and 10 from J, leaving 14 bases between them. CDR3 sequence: CASSLVVLGRSPLHF. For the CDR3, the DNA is TGTGCCAGCAGCTTAGTTGTCCTGGGACGATCACCCCTCCACTTT.

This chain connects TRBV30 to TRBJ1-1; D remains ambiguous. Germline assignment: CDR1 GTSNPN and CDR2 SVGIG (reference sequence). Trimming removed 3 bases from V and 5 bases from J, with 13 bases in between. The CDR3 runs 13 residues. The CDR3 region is CAWRTTGRTEAFF. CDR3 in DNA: TGTGCCTGGAGGACAACCGGAAGGACTGAAGCTTTCTTT.

The CDR3: CSVAGGYNEQFF. The CDR3 DNA is TGCAGCGTTGCAGGCGGCTACAATGAGCAGTTCTTC. The chain uses TRBV29-1 and TRBJ2-1, with D unclear. Germline loops: CDR1 SQVTM, CDR2 ANQGSEA. The ends were cut back, 4 bases at V and 3 bases at J, with 7 bases in the middle. The CDR3 is 12 amino acids.

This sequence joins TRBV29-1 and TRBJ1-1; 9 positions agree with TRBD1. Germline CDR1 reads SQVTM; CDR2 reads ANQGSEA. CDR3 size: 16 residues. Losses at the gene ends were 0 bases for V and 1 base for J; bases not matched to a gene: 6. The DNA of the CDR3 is TGCAGCGTTGAAGACGGACAGGGGTCGGGGAACACTGAAGCTTTCTTT. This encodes CSVEDGQGSGNTEAFF.

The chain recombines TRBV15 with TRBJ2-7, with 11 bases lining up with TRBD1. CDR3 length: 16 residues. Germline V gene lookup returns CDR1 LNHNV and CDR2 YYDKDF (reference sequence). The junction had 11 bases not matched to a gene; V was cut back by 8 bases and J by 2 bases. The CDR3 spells CATQPPGTGGTYEQYF. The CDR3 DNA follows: TGTGCCACCCAGCCCCCCGGGACAGGGGGAACCTACGAGCAGTACTTC. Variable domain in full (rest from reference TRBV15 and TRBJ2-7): DAMVIQNPRYQVTQFGKPVTLSCSQTLNHNVMYWYQQKSSQAPKLLFHYYDKDFNNEADTPDNFQSRRPNTSFCFLDIRSPGLGDTAMYLCATQPPGTGGTYEQYFGPGTRLTVT.